A single sample gave rise to the 18 T cell receptor beta chains below, sequenced in a study of post-analysis software for immune sequencing data. The authors incorporated unique molecular identifiers into the TCR beta cDNA libraries. TCRdb ran MiXCR on the PCR reads and lists one entry per CDR3 protein. In the table there are about 260,000 distinct CDR3 sequences, about 38% of which are singletons. Overall study findings and caveats: TRBV segments more frequent in patients than in controls numbered a few and included TRBV5-6, TRBV5-1 and TRBV20-1.

No antigen has been identified for these receptors. Source material: blood. Every receptor here comes from a girl aged 10-17 years with multiple sclerosis.

As regards this clonotype: A read error is possible here, since a much larger clone lies one base away. The CDR3 DNA reads TGTACCAGCAGCTCAAATAGCGGGGAGGGTGAAGCTTTCTTT. It translates to CTSSSNSGEGEAFF. V and J are TRBV7-9 and TRBJ1-1; D not certain. Germline V gene data show CDR1 as SEHNR and CDR2 as FQNEAQ (reference sequence). The CDR3 has 14 residues.

CDR3 amino acids: CASSGIGRNTEAFF. DNA of the CDR3: TGTGCCAGCAGTGGGATAGGGAGGAACACTGAAGCTTTCTTT. This chain connects TRBV2 to TRBJ1-1, with D uncertain. V lost 4 bases to trimming and J lost 1 base, with 10 bases between them. CDR1 SNHLY and CDR2 FYNNEI come from the germline V gene. This CDR3 is built from 14 residues.

This clonotype occurred many times. The rearrangement uses TRBV6-1 and TRBJ1-1; D call uncertain. Germline CDR1 MNHNS, CDR2 SASEGT. Trimming took 8 bases from V and 5 from J, leaving 15 bases between them. This CDR3 spans 13 amino acids. The chain's CDR3 is CASDALRGTEAFF. The CDR3 DNA is TGTGCCAGCGACGCCCTTAGAGGGACTGAAGCTTTCTTT.

This rearrangement joins TRBV20-1 to TRBJ1-6, with TRBD1 matching 11 bases. The CDR3 runs to 14 residues. J lost 8 bases, V lost 6 bases, and 6 bases had no gene match. Germline V gives CDR1 DFQATT, CDR2 SNEGSKA (reference sequence). The CDR3 DNA reads as TGCAGTGCGCGGGGGGACAGGGGGTATTCACCCCTCCACTTT. Translation: CSARGDRGYSPLHF.

This clonotype has more than one count but fewer than ten. The chain links TRBV24-1 to TRBJ1-1; D not certain. The CDR3 covers 12 residues. V was pared by 4 bases and J by 10 bases, with 12 bases between. Germline V lookup: CDR1 KGHDR, CDR2 SFDVKD. Here the CDR3 DNA reads TGTGCCACCAGTGAGCGTAATTCCCGAGCTTTCTTT. It codes for CATSERNSRAFF.

This clonotype was recorded many times. The chain has TRBV6-6 and TRBJ1-1; D uncertain. The V gene's germline CDR1 is MNHNY and CDR2 SVGAGI (reference sequence). The V end was cut by 2 bases, the J end by 5 bases, with 3 bases between. The CDR3 has 11 amino acids. Written as DNA, the CDR3 is TGTGCCAGCAGTTACAGGACTGAAGCTTTCTTT. Protein product: CASSYRTEAFF.

This clonotype was detected ten times or more. The chain couples TRBV9 to TRBJ2-3; D is unresolved. The CDR3 consists of 14 residues. The germline V gene has CDR1 SGDLS and CDR2 YYNGEE. V was cut by 4 bases and J by 5 bases, with 14 bases left in between. The DNA for the CDR3 is TGTGCCAGCAGCTCCCCCCGGGCAGGAGATACGCAGTATTTT. This sequence encodes CASSSPRAGDTQYF. Full variable domain (rest looked up from reference TRBV9 and TRBJ2-3): DSGVTQTPKHLITATGQRVTLRCSPRSGDLSVYWYQQSLDQGLQFLIQYYNGEERAKGNILERFSAQQFPDLHSELNLSSLELGDSALYFCASSSPRAGDTQYFGPGTRLTVL.

The chain uses TRBV21-1 and TRBJ2-5; TRBD1 is taken as the D call from the table, unchecked against the DNA. TRBV21-1 corresponds to a pseudogene. This CDR3 spans 15 amino acids. The CDR3 loop is CASSEAEQGAETQYF. CDR3 bases: TGTGCCAGCAGCGAAGCTGAACAGGGGGCGGAGACCCAGTACTTC.

As to this clonotype: One base away lies a much larger clone, so this may be a sequencing read error. The genes are TRBV21-1 and TRBJ2-5; the DNA was not compared with TRBD2, the D call given in the table. TRBV21-1 is marked as a pseudogene. CDR3 size: 16 residues. The chain's CDR3 is CTSSKATSGGTETQYF. The CDR3 DNA sequence: TGTACCAGCAGCAAAGCAACTAGCGGGGGAACGGAGACCCAGTACTTC.

This clonotype was seen at least ten times. V usage is TRBV20-1 and J usage is TRBJ2-5; D unresolved. V was shortened by 1 base and J by 3 bases, with 6 bases between the two germline ends. Looked up from germline, CDR1 is DFQATT and CDR2 is SNEGSKA (reference sequence). This CDR3 is built from 12 residues. CDR3 in DNA: TGCAGTGCTAGAGGAGCAGAAGAGACCCAGTACTTC. It specifies CSARGAEETQYF.

This clonotype has only one observation. V is TRBV20-1 and J is TRBJ2-5; D is perhaps TRBD1 or TRBD2 (5 bases each). The germline V gene has CDR1 DFQATT and CDR2 SNEGSKA (reference sequence). This CDR3 region has 13 residues. V dropped 0 bases and J dropped 6 bases, with 11 bases sitting between them. The chain's CDR3 is CSARDEGKQTQYF. CDR3 sequence (DNA): TGCAGTGCTAGAGATGAGGGGAAACAGACCCAGTACTTC.

This clonotype was observed at least ten times. The CDR3 DNA reads as TGTGCCAGCAGTTCCCTCAAGGGGGAGACCCAGTACTTC. Translated, it gives CASSSLKGETQYF. V and J are TRBV6-5 and TRBJ2-5, with D possibly matching TRBD1 (5 bases). This CDR3 has 13 residues. V was pared by 4 bases and J by 5 bases, with 11 bases between. Per germline, CDR1 MNHEY and CDR2 SVGAGI.

This sequence joins TRBV6-1 and TRBJ1-5; D not certain. CDR1 is MNHNS, CDR2 SASEGT, per germline. This CDR3 has 15 amino acids. V lost 1 base and J 2 bases, leaving 9 bases between the germline ends. CDR3 nucleotides: TGTGCCAGCAGTGAAGGGGAGGGAGGCAATCAGCCCCAGCATTTT. It yields the protein CASSEGEGGNQPQHF.

The chain joins TRBV5-1 to TRBJ2-3; D possibly uses TRBD1 or TRBD2 (5 bases each). The CDR3 totals 12 residues. Germline assignment: CDR1 SGHRS and CDR2 YFSETQ. V was pared by 9 bases and J by 5 bases, with 13 bases between. The CDR3 DNA sequence: TGCGCCACGGGGCAGAGGGGAGATACGCAGTATTTT. Protein: CATGQRGDTQYF.

The V gene is TRBV5-1, the J gene TRBJ2-1; D uncertain. This CDR3 has 14 residues. The germline gives CDR1 SGHRS, CDR2 YFSETQ. Between the trimmed V and J ends, which lost 0 bases and 9 bases, there was a span of 13 bases. The CDR3 DNA reads TGCGCCAGCAGCTTGGCCCTAACCCGGGCTGAGCAGTTCTTC. Translation gives CASSLALTRAEQFF.

The chain is built from TRBV7-9 and TRBJ2-5; D possibly uses TRBD1 or TRBD2 (5 bases each). Germline CDR1 SEHNR, CDR2 FQNEAQ (reference sequence). Trimming left V 5 bases short and J 5 bases short, with 21 bases between. This CDR3 region has 16 residues. CDR3 residues: CASSPPGTADGETQYF. CDR3 nucleotide sequence: TGTGCCAGCAGCCCCCCAGGGACGGCCGACGGGGAGACCCAGTACTTC.

This clonotype was seen many times. DNA of the CDR3: TGTGCCAGCAGTTTGGCGAGTTCCAAAAACATTCAGTACTTC. As protein: CASSLASSKNIQYF. This sequence joins TRBV27 and TRBJ2-4, with D hard to call. The V gene's germline CDR1 is MNHEY and CDR2 SMNVEV (reference sequence). CDR3 length equals 14 residues. Trimming cost V 3 bases and J 2 bases, with 8 bases left between them.

As for this clonotype: At one of its ends the junction is not consistent with the germline gene, which may arise from a read error. V gene TRBV3-1 combines with J gene TRBJ2-1, with 9 bases aligning to TRBD2. Per germline, CDR1 LGHDT and CDR2 YNNKEL (reference sequence). The CDR3 spans 12 residues. The CDR3 here is CAGSQAGTSSFF. The CDR3 nucleotides read TGTGCCGGCAGCCAGGCCGGGACTAGCTCGTTCTTC.